This note documents a single T cell receptor beta chain sequence. Its specificity is not known. Repertoires were generated with immunoSEQ multiplex PCR, while TCRdb's copy carries only in-frame clones and drops some. This sample yields roughly 50,000 clones, of which roughly 90% are seen a single time; 11% to 15% belongs to the top ten. This record comes from a study of PD-1 blockade in classical Hodgkin lymphoma. The CDR3 has 16 amino acids. CDR1 SGDLS and CDR2 YYNGEE come from the germline V gene. V dropped 3 bases and J dropped 7 bases, with 20 bases sitting between them. Findings and caveats of the study: According to reports, newly diagnosed patients had lower baseline TCR diversity than healthy donors, and relapsed/refractory patients had lower baseline TCR diversity still. Nivolumab initiation under 1 year post-ASCT meant exclusion. Complete responders had baseline diversity similar to newly diagnosed patients.

Time point defined: cycle 4 day 1 (C4D1), after six to seven weeks of nivolumab. Relapses following autologous stem cell transplantation were seen in all patients, with brentuximab vedotin exposure varying. Patients reached a best response of complete response, partial response or progressive disease. Sequenced material: peripheral blood mononuclear cells (PBMCs), taken before the fourth cycle of nivolumab. This receptor was obtained from a human donor with classical Hodgkin lymphoma. The rearrangement uses TRBV9 and TRBJ2-1; unclear D gene. CDR3 in amino acids: CASSAQLALGANEQFF. CDR3 sequence (DNA): TGTGCCAGCAGCGCACAACTCGCCTTGGGTGCAAATGAGCAGTTCTTC.